This record looks at one TCR beta chain sequence and its context. This sample was taken from a study of T cells in localized non-small cell lung cancer. V dropped 1 base and J dropped 7 bases, with 9 bases sitting between them. Per the germline V gene, CDR1 is SGDLS and CDR2 is YYNGEE. The CDR3 runs 14 residues. Sequenced by immunoSEQ multiplex PCR; TCRdb stores in-frame clones only, minus some. The table includes roughly 26,000 clones, around 85% detected once. Material: peripheral blood, obtained before any cancer treatment. This TCR derives from a man aged 40 to 75 with stage III squamous cell lung carcinoma. V is TRBV9 and J is TRBJ1-6; D unresolved. CDR3 coding DNA: TGTGCCAGCAGCGTAAGGGCGGGGAATTCACCCCTCCACTTT. This encodes CASSVRAGNSPLHF.